A selection of T cell receptor beta chains follows, all from one sample in a study of blood T cell repertoires in COVID-19. Here immunoSEQ multiplex PCR was the method, and the copy in TCRdb shows in-frame clones only, minus some. This sample has roughly 670,000 clones, with 70% to 90% found just once. Material: peripheral blood. The receptors stem from a woman between 18 and 29 years old with acute or convalescent COVID-19. CDR3s leave out the opening cysteine and the closing phenylalanine or tryptophan. Fields, in order: V gene, CDR3 protein.

>TRBV5-4
ASSPRDRGKTEAF
>TRBV3-1/TRBV3-2
ASSVQWQASSYEQY
>TRBV7-9
ASSPDGVRTGELIQPQH
>TRBV7-9
ASSWPPGHLGDTEAF
>TRBV10-3
AISEATGQGSHEQY
>TRBV19
ASSWDRVTEAF
>TRBV18
ASSPPSGFGEQY
>TRBV9
ASTKWEGDNSNYGYT
>TRBV9
ASSVEGGPSSYNEQF
>TRBV9
ASSVEGDRYNSPLH
>TRBV28
ASNAAGGTDTQY
>TRBV6-5
ASSYEGSANTGELF
>TRBV6-4
ASSDTGYGYT
>TRBV24-1
ATSVSASSTEQF
>TRBV24-1
ATSDPGQGLAF
>TRBV30
AWSVPFRSRGGYT
>TRBV15
ATIGTRGTDTQY
>TRBV30
AWSGGRGPGGEQY
>TRBV12-3/TRBV12-4
ASSLRSAYEQY
>TRBV28
ASSPRWGLVGEKLF
>TRBV2
ASRYRGTNTGELF
>TRBV7-9
ASSLGQVNQPQH
>TRBV6-5
ASRVQGVYTEAF
>TRBV6-5
ASSSHRGSGVEQF
>TRBV6-1
ASKGGTGGAHGYT
>TRBV4-2
ASSQSGTTEAF
>TRBV7-9
ASSLPGGLTEAF
>TRBV28
ASSLVQGNYGYT
>TRBV5-1
ASSQENYGYT
>TRBV4-1
ASSQEGGQGSNQPQH
>TRBV12-5
ASGFIAGGNTGELF
>TRBV19
ASSIGTGSHYEQY
>TRBV10-1
AGPEAPERNYGYT
>TRBV28
ASSLRGSGTEAF
>TRBV5-6
ASTYPSYQDYGYT
>TRBV7-9
ASRGGTDTQY
>TRBV18
ASSPPVDRDGYT